This record covers a single T cell receptor beta chain. Its recognized antigen is unknown. No much larger clone exists at a distance of one base, and base qualities are not known. TCRbeta CDR3 regions were amplified from genomic DNA by means of the immunoSEQ Assay, a bias-controlled multiplex PCR. The paper's data handling went like this. Within the assay, amplification of reference gene primers was used to estimate how many nucleated cells each sample contained. Sequence reads were collapsed and filtered to measure the absolute abundance of every unique TCRbeta CDR3 rearrangement. For each sample, productive Simpson clonality was calculated as the square root of Simpson's diversity index over productive rearrangements. TCRdb took over this immuneACCESS table, retaining in-frame rearrangements with V and J assigned. Such tables are incomplete; in checked studies, under half of the missing clones stem from an unresolved V gene, and the remainder is unexplained. V, J and clone size are those of that table, while D and trimming were read from the DNA. The sample profile shows roughly 220,000 clones; around 85% of them were found once. Together, the top ten hold around 4% of the sample.

In the prospective study, participants were roughly 18 to 95 years old, resided in under 30 geographic areas of the United States, and were enrolled through a virtual design. In the prospective study, cohorts were assigned on the basis of participant-reported clinical history obtained from a screening survey and a study questionnaire. In the prospective study, whole blood, serum and a nasopharyngeal or oropharyngeal swab were collected from each participant by mobile phlebotomists. Prospective study participants could optionally give additional blood draws and questionnaires over a roughly 2-month period. Prospective study blood samples were shipped either frozen or at room temperature before DNA extraction. Per the germline V gene, MDHEN is the CDR1 and SYDVKM is the CDR2. Ends trimmed: V by 3 bases, J by 7 bases; bases unmatched to a gene: 5. Its CDR3 holds 14 amino acids, cysteine through phenylalanine. Of all the DNA, just the CDR3 is kept, 42 bases in frame from base 1.

This sample is drawn from a study of blood T cell repertoires in COVID-19 (TCRdb year 2020). For the wider study: The collaborator samples originated in the United States, Italy and Spain and spanned the acute and convalescent phases of COVID-19. The prospective study material was composed of cDNA or gDNA derived from T cells, B-cell-depleted T cells, or PBMCs. A de-identified subject ID, COVID-19 status, age in years and sex were almost always included in the sample metadata. Where available, HLA class I and class II types were taken from metadata supplied by the sample provider and were not determined by assay-based typing. The dataset comprised deeply sampled blood TCRbeta repertoires from subjects exposed to, actively infected with, or recovered from COVID-19. The samples were drawn from the first 160 participants of the ongoing ImmuneRACE study and from some 1,300 subjects provided by 6 global collaborators. The repertoires were released in a freely available public database intended as a resource for research on the immune response to SARS-CoV-2. Overall results and qualifications from the work: How much clinical and demographic metadata was included differed by source and by participant, and the metadata was provided uncurated.

The sequenced sample consisted of PBMCs or T cells enriched from blood (not recorded which). The sequence was collected from a woman aged 40 to 50 with acute COVID-19. The chain joins TRBV28 to TRBJ2-7, and TRBD1 aligns with 11 junction nucleotides. This receptor carries the CDR3 CASSFEDRGREQYF. The DNA sequence is given as TGTGCCAGCAGTTTTGAGGACAGGGGGCGAGAGCAGTACTTC.